The 16 T cell receptor beta chains below come from one sample, sequenced in a study of radiotherapy plus CTLA-4 blockade in lung cancer. The table came from immunoSEQ multiplex PCR; TCRdb's copy has only in-frame clones and leaves some out. There are some 34,000 clones in the sample; over 55% occur only once, and roughly a tenth lies in the top ten. Sequencing was performed on peripheral blood, taken from a patient treated with radiotherapy plus ipilimumab. These receptors originate from a human donor with non-small cell lung cancer who had stable disease on radiotherapy plus ipilimumab.

The chain employs TRBV6-4 and TRBJ1-1; perhaps TRBD1 as D (5 bases). Trimming left V 6 bases short and J 4 bases short, with 6 bases between. CDR1 and CDR2 from the germline V gene are MRHNA and SNTAGT. This CDR3 is built from 11 residues. The CDR3 bases are TGTGCCAGCAGCCAGGGCACTGAAGCTTTCTTT. Translating gives CASSQGTEAFF.

The rearrangement links TRBV6-5 to TRBJ1-1; D is possibly TRBD1 (5 bases). Germline assignment: CDR1 MNHEY and CDR2 SVGAGI. This CDR3 has 12 residues. With 9 bases removed from V and 3 bases from J, the gap between germline ends came to 11 bases. In DNA, the CDR3 is TGTGCCAGTCGCGGGGGGTACACTGAAGCTTTCTTT. Amino acid sequence: CASRGGYTEAFF.

This clone has a single count. The rearrangement links TRBV5-1 to TRBJ2-1, with 7 bases identical to TRBD1. Germline V gene sequence: CDR1 SGHRS, CDR2 YFSETQ. V lost 2 bases, J lost 4 bases, and 6 bases stayed unmatched. The length of the CDR3 is 15 residues. The DNA of the CDR3 is TGCGCCAGCAGCTTAAGGGGGCAGGAATACAATGAGCAGTTCTTC. Translated: CASSLRGQEYNEQFF.

The chain's CDR3 is CASSSTGDYGYTF. CDR3 DNA: TGTGCCAGCAGTAGTACGGGGGACTATGGCTACACCTTC. V gene TRBV6-1 combines with J gene TRBJ1-2; TRBD1 might be the D (5 bases). V was trimmed by 5 bases and J by 3 bases, leaving 10 bases between them. This CDR3 is built from 13 residues. The germline V gene has CDR1 MNHNS and CDR2 SASEGT.

This sequence joins TRBV18 and TRBJ2-3; 11 nucleotides agree with TRBD2. The CDR3 spans 15 residues. V lost 1 base and J lost 6; bases outside the gene matches: 3. CDR1 and CDR2 from the germline V gene are KGHSH and LQKENI. The CDR3 spells CASSPLAGGLDTQYF. CDR3 bases: TGTGCCAGCTCACCACTAGCGGGGGGGCTTGATACGCAGTATTTT. Full variable domain (outside the CDR3, taken from reference TRBV18 and TRBJ2-3): NAGVMQNPRHLVRRRGQEARLRCSPMKGHSHVYWYRQLPEEGLKFMVYLQKENIIDESGMPKERFSAEFPKEGPSILRIQQVVRGDSAAYFCASSPLAGGLDTQYFGPGTRLTVL.

The chain uses TRBV11-2 and TRBJ2-7; TRBD1 matches 8 bases. J gave up 1 base and V 4 bases, and 6 bases lay outside the gene matches. The CDR3 spans 15 residues. CDR1 is SGHAT and CDR2 is FQNNGV in the germline V gene. This chain's CDR3 is CASSSQGDGSYEQYF. Written as DNA, the CDR3 is TGTGCCAGCAGCTCACAGGGGGACGGGTCCTACGAGCAGTACTTC.

This sequence joins TRBV28 and TRBJ1-2, with D tentatively TRBD1 (5 bases). V lost 3 bases and J lost 4, with 12 bases in between. From germline, CDR1 is MDHEN and CDR2 SYDVKM. The CDR3 loop spans 14 amino acids. The CDR3 bases are TGTGCCAGCAGTTTGTTCGGCGGGGGCTATGGCTACACCTTC. Translating it yields CASSLFGGGYGYTF.

The chain couples TRBV7-3 to TRBJ2-5, with 16 bases identical to TRBD2. Germline CDR1 is SGHTA and CDR2 is FQGTGA. The V and J ends lost 1 base and 4 bases, in that order; junction bases with no gene match: 9. This CDR3 contains 19 residues. CDR3 sequence reads: CASSLSSGTSGGARETQYF. The DNA of the CDR3 is TGTGCCAGCAGCTTAAGTTCGGGGACTAGCGGGGGGGCCCGAGAGACCCAGTACTTC.

This clone has a handful of counts. This chain links TRBV6-1 with TRBJ2-7; 9 bases line up with TRBD1. Germline values: CDR1 MNHNS, CDR2 SASEGT. This CDR3 comprises 17 residues. The ends lost 3 bases at V and 4 bases at J; junction bases unmatched: 13. CDR3 sequence: CASSDWIPGQGRYEQYF. The DNA for the CDR3 is TGTGCCAGCAGTGATTGGATCCCGGGACAGGGCCGGTACGAGCAGTACTTC.

The V and J genes are TRBV2 and TRBJ2-3; 10 bases agree with TRBD1. Germline trimming cut 6 bases from V and 8 bases from J; bases unmatched to any gene: 5. This CDR3 has 13 amino acids. Germline values: CDR1 SNHLY, CDR2 FYNNEI. This CDR3 reads CASRSGTGVTQYF. DNA of the CDR3: TGTGCCAGCAGATCCGGGACAGGGGTTACGCAGTATTTT.

This clone occurred a few times. This sequence joins TRBV6-1 and TRBJ1-2; TRBD1 agrees at 9 bases. CDR1 and CDR2 (germline): MNHNS, SASEGT. The CDR3 has 14 residues. J gave up 7 bases and V 7 bases, and 10 bases lay outside the gene matches. CDR3 sequence: CASKPPGQGSGYTF. The CDR3 region has the DNA TGTGCCAGCAAACCACCGGGACAGGGATCTGGCTACACCTTC.

The chain combines TRBV4-3 with TRBJ1-4; tentatively, D is TRBD1 (5 bases). Germline V CDR1 and CDR2: LGHNA, YSLEER. The ends were cut back, 1 base at V and 8 bases at J, with 14 bases in the middle. The CDR3 extends over 15 amino acids. In DNA, the CDR3 is TGCGCCAGCAGCCAAGCTGGCAGGGTCGAAGAAAAACTGTTTTTT. It yields the protein CASSQAGRVEEKLFF.

The V and J genes are TRBV18 and TRBJ2-3, with D maybe TRBD2 (6 bases). CDR3 length equals 17 residues. Trimming left V 6 bases short and J 0 bases short, with 19 bases between. Germline V gene sequence: CDR1 KGHSH, CDR2 LQKENI. CDR3 sequence reads: CASSRDGEAPSTDTQYF. The DNA of the CDR3 is TGTGCCAGCTCCCGGGATGGGGAGGCGCCTAGCACAGATACGCAGTATTTT.

The chain joins TRBV27 to TRBJ2-7, with 7 positions matching TRBD1. The CDR3 loop spans 14 amino acids. Germline CDR1 MNHEY, CDR2 SMNVEV (reference sequence). V was pared by 5 bases and J by 0 bases, with 4 bases of the junction left unmatched. CDR3 amino acids: CASSRGTDSYEQYF. The CDR3, as DNA: TGTGCCAGCAGTCGAGGGACAGACTCCTACGAGCAGTACTTC.

The chain combines TRBV11-3 with TRBJ1-1; D perhaps matches TRBD1 (5 bases). The CDR3 length is 13 residues. V lost 2 bases, J lost 5 bases, and 9 bases lay in between. The germline gives CDR1 SGHNT, CDR2 YENEEA. The CDR3 loop is CASSLQGKTEAFF. The CDR3 DNA sequence: TGTGCCAGCAGCTTACAGGGAAAAACTGAAGCTTTCTTT.

This chain links TRBV9 with TRBJ1-2; the match to TRBD1 covers 10 bases. This CDR3 is 16 amino acids long. From germline, CDR1 is SGDLS and CDR2 YYNGEE. The junction had 8 bases not matched to a gene; V was cut back by 0 bases and J by 6 bases. The CDR3 here is CASSVAVGDRGHGYTF. The CDR3 region has the DNA TGTGCCAGCAGCGTAGCTGTGGGGGACAGGGGTCATGGCTACACCTTC.